This T cell receptor beta chain stems from a study of shared clonotypes between healthy human individuals (TCRdb year 2020). With respect to the entire study: A couple of women and three men aged 18 to 49 years were included in the cohort. For each donor, CD4 naive and CD4 memory were each run on three plates, CD8 naive on two plates, and CD8 memory on one plate. Blood TCR repertoires of roughly five healthy adults were deeply sequenced to estimate repertoire size and the extent of clonotype sharing between individuals. To increase sequencing depth and limit assay-specific biases, TCR repertoire library preparation and sequencing were carried out by different laboratories using diverse techniques. Per donor, leukapheresis produced somewhere between about 0.94 and 8.9 billion PBMCs. Study-wide findings and limitations: Estimated clonotype richness was generally larger for naive than for memory subsets. Because the study included only a small number of donors, the genetic and exposure-history diversity represented was limited. When a few donors were compared, the shared fraction of clonotypes was roughly 5% for naive CD4, 3.5% to 4% for naive CD8, about 2.5% for memory CD4, and less than 0.5% for memory CD8. Based on pairwise subsampling, the degree of clonotype sharing among donors was expected to be affected by sequencing depth. Rarefaction of sorted-subset datasets indicated incomplete sequencing despite the large sequencing depth. Only blood was sampled, and tissue TCR repertoires likely differ from those in blood. Compared with non-shared clonotypes, clonotypes shared by all four sorted-subset donors had higher generation probabilities.

About this clone itself: What antigen it recognizes has not been identified. Per-base qualities were not stored, and no clone one base away is much larger.

Using the deep immunoSEQ assay, multiplex PCR amplified TCR CDR3 regions from genomic DNA. Extracted genomic DNA from each cell subset was spread evenly across all wells of several immunoSEQ 96-well plates, with each plate serving as a replicate. For sorted subsets, approximately 210 ng of genomic DNA, equivalent to some 30,000 T cell genomes, went into each replicate PCR. The purified libraries were quantified using a Qubit 3.0 fluorometer, sized with a Bioanalyzer 2100, and then quantified again using the KAPA Library Quantification kit. A separate single-read 150-cycle Illumina NextSeq 550 flow cell was used to sequence each immunoSEQ 96-well plate. As for the authors' bioinformatics: Because the immunoSEQ output held only junctional sequences and lacked quality scores, the filtering could not match the filtering applied to full-length reads. To assign V/J genes and CDR3, sequences were annotated against IMGT germline references using PyIR, a Python wrapper for IgBLAST v1.9. Reads were filtered out if the reads had weak V/J assignments (E-value above 1e-6), no CDR3, stop codons, out-of-frame junctions, or ambiguous translated residues. A V3J clonotype was defined by an identical inferred V gene, J gene, and CDR3 amino acid sequence. To compute the percentage overlap between repertoires, the number of shared unique clonotypes was divided by the size of the smaller repertoire. RTK rarefaction, the Chao1 estimator, and Recon v2.1 estimates of unobserved clonotypes were used to assess repertoire richness. Generation probabilities for all TCRbeta clonotypes obtained by the gDNA method from a handful of donors were computed using OLGA. TCRdb stores this immuneACCESS table with in-frame sequences only. Part of the clones is absent; in the studies checked, under half of the shortfall reflects unresolved V genes, and no reason is known for the rest. The V and J calls and clone size were taken over from that table, and D and trimming were inferred from the DNA. This sample is represented by roughly 2.1 million clones; around 93% of them were singletons. Clones ranked in the top ten supply around 1.7% of the sample.

CDR1 is given as SGHTA and CDR2 as FQGTGA, both from the germline V gene. The CDR3 runs 14 amino acids, cysteine and phenylalanine included. Only CDR3 DNA remains: 42 bases, in frame from the first base. Deletion took 2 bases off V and 1 base off J, with a span of 5 bases between the germline ends. For the CD8 naive samples, CD45RO-negative cells were positively selected for CCR7, yielding a CD45RA+CCR7+ population from which TemRA cells were excluded. Donors were healthy HIV-negative adults with no recently reported acute infections or vaccinations. Every donor was a Caucasian adult residing in Nashville, Tennessee, USA. Blood was obtained by leukapheresis, after which PBMCs were separated by Ficoll-Histopaque density gradient centrifugation and cryopreserved in liquid nitrogen vapor phase. Analytical flow cytometry was used to check the purity and quantity of every magnetically sorted T cell population. Genomic DNA was isolated from every sorted fraction and measured by UV absorbance on a Nanodrop 2000c.

The TCR comes from a man in his late teens or twenties in good health. Some clones in this sample may be carry-over from other donors' samples. The receptor chain draws on TRBV7-3 and TRBJ2-2, with an unclear D gene assignment. Sequencing was performed on naive CD8+ T cells from PBMCs. The sample's cell subset or site, from its label and the paper: CD45RA+CCR7+. The sequenced DNA is TGTGCCAGCAGCTTAGGTTGGAACACCGGGGAGCTGTTTTTT. Translation gives CASSLGWNTGELFF.